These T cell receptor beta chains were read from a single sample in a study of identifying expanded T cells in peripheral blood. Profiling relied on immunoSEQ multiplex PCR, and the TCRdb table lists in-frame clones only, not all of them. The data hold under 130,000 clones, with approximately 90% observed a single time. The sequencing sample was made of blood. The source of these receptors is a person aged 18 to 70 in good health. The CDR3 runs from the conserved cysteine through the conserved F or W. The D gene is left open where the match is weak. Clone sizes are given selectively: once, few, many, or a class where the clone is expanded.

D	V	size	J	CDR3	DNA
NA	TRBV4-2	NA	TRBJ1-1	CASSQFEGVNTEAFF	TGTGCCAGCAGCCAATTCGAGGGCGTGAACACTGAAGCTTTCTTT
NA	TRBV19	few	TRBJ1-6	CASCRALGSPLHF	TGTGCCAGCTGCCGGGCCCTAGGGTCACCCCTCCACTTT
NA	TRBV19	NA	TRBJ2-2	CASSSPRQENTGELFF	TGTGCCAGTAGTTCCCCCCGACAGGAGAACACCGGGGAGCTGTTTTTT
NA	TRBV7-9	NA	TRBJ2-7	CASGGHDSYEQYF	TGTGCCAGCGGGGGGCACGACTCCTACGAGCAGTACTTC
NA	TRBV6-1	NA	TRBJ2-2	CASSFRPAGELFF	TGTGCCAGCAGTTTCCGACCGGCCGGGGAGCTGTTTTTT
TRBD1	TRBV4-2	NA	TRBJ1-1	CASSQEGSGGTPEAFF	TGTGCCAGCAGCCAAGAGGGTTCAGGGGGAACGCCTGAAGCTTTCTTT
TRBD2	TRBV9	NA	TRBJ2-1	CASSVGTSLGSEQFF	TGTGCCAGCAGCGTAGGGACTAGCTTGGGGAGTGAGCAGTTCTTC
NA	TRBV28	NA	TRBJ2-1	CASRTRSEQFF	TGTGCCAGCAGAACACGTTCAGAGCAGTTCTTC
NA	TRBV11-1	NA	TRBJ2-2	CASSAPGSSETGELFF	TGTGCCAGCAGCGCCCCCGGGTCATCGGAAACCGGGGAGCTGTTTTTT
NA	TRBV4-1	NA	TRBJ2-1	CASSQDFTYNEQFF	TGCGCCAGCAGCCAAGATTTCACCTACAATGAGCAGTTCTTC
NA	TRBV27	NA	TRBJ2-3	CASSPLTRTDTQYF	TGTGCCAGCAGTCCCTTGACCCGCACAGATACGCAGTATTTT
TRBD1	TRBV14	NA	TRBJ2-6	CASSQETGQGAHTGANVLTF	TGTGCCAGCAGCCAAGAGACGGGACAGGGGGCGCATACTGGGGCCAACGTCCTGACTTTC
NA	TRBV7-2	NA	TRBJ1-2	CASSSDRSNYGYTF	TGTGCCAGCAGCTCGGACCGATCTAACTATGGCTACACCTTC
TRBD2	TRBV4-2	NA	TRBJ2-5	CASSAQWGRGGGAGQETQYF	TGTGCCAGCAGCGCACAGTGGGGTCGCGGCGGGGGGGCAGGCCAAGAGACCCAGTACTTC
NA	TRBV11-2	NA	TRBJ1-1	CASSLSGAYTEAFF	TGTGCCAGCAGCTTATCGGGGGCCTACACTGAAGCTTTCTTT
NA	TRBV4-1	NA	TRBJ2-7	CASSQEPRTASYEQYF	TGCGCCAGCAGCCAAGAACCAAGGACAGCCTCCTACGAGCAGTACTTC
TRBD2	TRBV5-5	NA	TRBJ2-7	CASSSRIRLAGHSYEQYF	TGTGCCAGCAGCTCCCGAATAAGACTAGCGGGCCACTCCTACGAGCAGTACTTC
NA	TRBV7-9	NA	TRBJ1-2	CASSSQGLANYGYTF	TGTGCCAGCAGCTCACAGGGTCTAGCTAACTATGGCTACACCTTC
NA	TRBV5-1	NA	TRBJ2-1	CASSPGEIYNEQFF	TGCGCCAGCAGCCCGGGGGAAATTTACAATGAGCAGTTCTTC
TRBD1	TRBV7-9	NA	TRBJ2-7	CASSFSTGGGEQYF	TGTGCCAGCAGCTTTTCAACAGGGGGCGGCGAGCAGTACTTC
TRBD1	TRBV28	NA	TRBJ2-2	CASSTPGGGNTGELFF	TGTGCCAGCAGCACCCCAGGGGGCGGAAACACCGGGGAGCTGTTTTTT
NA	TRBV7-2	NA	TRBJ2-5	CASRGPAGSRETQYF	TGTGCCAGCAGGGGCCCCGCGGGCTCTAGGGAGACCCAGTACTTC
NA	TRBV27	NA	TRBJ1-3	CASSLGGGLSGNTIYF	TGTGCCAGCAGTTTAGGAGGGGGACTCTCTGGAAACACCATATATTTT
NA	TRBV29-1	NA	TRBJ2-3	CSVERALGPTDTQYF	TGCAGCGTTGAAAGGGCCCTCGGTCCCACAGATACGCAGTATTTT
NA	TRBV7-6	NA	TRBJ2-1	CASSLARAGGKQFF	TGTGCCAGCAGCTTAGCGAGGGCAGGGGGGAAGCAGTTCTTC
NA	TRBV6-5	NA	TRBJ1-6	CASSYWGGGRNSPLHF	TGTGCCAGCAGTTACTGGGGAGGGGGGCGTAATTCACCCCTCCACTTT
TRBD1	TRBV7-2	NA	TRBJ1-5	CASSKTGGRADQPQHF	TGTGCCAGCAGCAAAACAGGGGGCAGGGCGGATCAGCCCCAGCATTTT
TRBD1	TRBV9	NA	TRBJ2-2	CASSVSRGLREAGELFF	TGTGCCAGCAGCGTATCCAGGGGGCTGAGGGAGGCCGGGGAGCTGTTTTTT
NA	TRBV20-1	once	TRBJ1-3	CSAPIGNTIYF	TGCAGTGCCCCGATAGGAAACACCATATATTTT
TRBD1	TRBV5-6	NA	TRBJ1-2	CASSLEPTGNYGYTF	TGTGCCAGCAGCTTGGAACCGACAGGGAACTATGGCTACACCTTC
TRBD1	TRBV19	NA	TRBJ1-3	CASSPGQGNTIYF	TGTGCCAGTAGTCCGGGACAGGGAAACACCATATATTTT
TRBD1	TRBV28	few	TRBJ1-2	CASSIGTGCTF	TGTGCCAGCAGTATAGGGACAGGGTGCACCTTC
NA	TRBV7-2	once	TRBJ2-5	CASSPHRAGRGETQYF	TGTGCCAGCAGCCCGCACCGCGCAGGCCGGGGGGAGACCCAGTACTTC
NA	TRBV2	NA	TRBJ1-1	CASNPQGGDTEAFF	TGTGCCAGCAACCCCCAGGGCGGAGACACTGAAGCTTTCTTT
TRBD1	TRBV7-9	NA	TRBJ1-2	CASRPQGLQGYTF	TGTGCCAGCAGACCACAGGGGTTACAAGGCTACACCTTC
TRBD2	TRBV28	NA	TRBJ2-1	CASSYPGGVYEQFF	TGTGCCAGCAGTTACCCGGGGGGGGTCTATGAGCAGTTCTTC
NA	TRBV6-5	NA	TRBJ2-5	CASSRPQETQYF	TGTGCCAGCAGTCGTCCACAAGAGACCCAGTACTTC
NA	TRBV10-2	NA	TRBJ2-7	CASTEGRNEQYF	TGCGCCAGCACAGAGGGGAGGAACGAGCAGTACTTC
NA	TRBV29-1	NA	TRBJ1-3	CSVKGLPGSSGNTIYF	TGCAGCGTGAAAGGGCTTCCAGGATCCTCTGGAAACACCATATATTTT
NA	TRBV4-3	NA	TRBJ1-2	CASSPGERGYGYTF	TGCGCCAGCAGCCCAGGGGAGAGGGGATATGGCTACACCTTC
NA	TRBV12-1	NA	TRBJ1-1	CASSPGGPVNTEAFF	TGTGCCAGCAGCCCGGGGGGACCGGTGAACACTGAAGCTTTCTTT
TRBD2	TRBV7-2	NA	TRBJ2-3	CASRPPGLAGATDTQYF	TGTGCCAGCAGACCCCCCGGACTAGCGGGGGCCACAGATACGCAGTATTTT
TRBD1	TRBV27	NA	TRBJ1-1	CASSLTGGASLNTEAFF	TGTGCCAGCAGCCTAACAGGGGGCGCAAGTCTGAACACTGAAGCTTTCTTT
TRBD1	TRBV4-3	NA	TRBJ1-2	CASSQGTGGARYYGYTF	TGCGCCAGCAGCCAAGGGACAGGGGGCGCAAGGTACTATGGCTACACCTTC
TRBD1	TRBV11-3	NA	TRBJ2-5	CASSFGAGGAGTQYF	TGTGCCAGCAGCTTTGGGGCAGGGGGCGCCGGGACCCAGTACTTC
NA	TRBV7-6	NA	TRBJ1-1	CASSLGQMNTEAFF	TGTGCCAGCAGCTTAGGACAGATGAACACTGAAGCTTTCTTT
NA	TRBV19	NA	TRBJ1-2	CASRLLSTSYGYTF	TGTGCCAGTAGGCTACTCTCAACGAGTTATGGCTACACCTTC
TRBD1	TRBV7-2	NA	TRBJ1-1	CASGQGDRSNMNTEAFF	TGTGCCAGCGGACAGGGGGACCGATCGAACATGAACACTGAAGCTTTCTTT
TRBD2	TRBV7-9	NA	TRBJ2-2	CASSLLAGSNTGELFF	TGTGCCAGCAGTCTACTAGCGGGTTCGAACACCGGGGAGCTGTTTTTT
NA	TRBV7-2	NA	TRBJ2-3	CASRPHSSTDTQYF	TGTGCCAGCAGGCCCCATTCTAGCACAGATACGCAGTATTTT
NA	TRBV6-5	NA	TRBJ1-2	CASSQGLTNYGYTF	TGTGCCAGCAGTCAGGGATTAACTAACTATGGCTACACCTTC
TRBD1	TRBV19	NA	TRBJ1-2	CASSTGTGYYGYTF	TGTGCCAGTAGTACCGGGACAGGGTATTATGGCTACACCTTC
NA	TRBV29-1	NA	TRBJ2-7	CSVEGQDGSKF	TGCAGCGTTGAGGGGCAGGACGGGAGTAAATTC
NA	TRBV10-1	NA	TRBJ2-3	CASSDGRNGRADTQYF	TGCGCCAGCAGTGACGGCAGGAACGGTAGGGCAGATACGCAGTATTTT
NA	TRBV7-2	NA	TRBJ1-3	CASSPPGTIYF	TGTGCCAGCAGCCCCCCCGGCACCATATATTTT
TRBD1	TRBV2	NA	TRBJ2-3	CASSEALEGATDTQYF	TGTGCCAGCAGTGAAGCGCTTGAGGGGGCCACAGATACGCAGTATTTT
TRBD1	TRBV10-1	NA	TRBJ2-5	CASSEAGTGRETQYF	TGCGCCAGCAGTGAGGCCGGGACAGGGAGGGAGACCCAGTACTTC
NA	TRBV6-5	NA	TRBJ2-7	CASSSRTPGPYEQYF	TGTGCCAGCAGTTCCCGGACCCCGGGGCCCTACGAGCAGTACTTC
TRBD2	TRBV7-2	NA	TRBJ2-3	CASSPSGLAGGRTDTQYF	TGTGCCAGCTCTCCATCGGGGCTAGCGGGGGGGCGCACAGATACGCAGTATTTT
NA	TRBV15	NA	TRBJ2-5	CATSRDWPSQQETQYF	TGTGCCACCAGCAGAGATTGGCCGTCCCAACAAGAGACCCAGTACTTC